Listed here are 16 T cell receptor beta chains from one sample, sequenced in a study of shared clonotypes between healthy human individuals. Some clones are missing from TCRdb's copy, which holds only in-frame ones; the method was immunoSEQ multiplex PCR. Found here are approximately 470,000 clones, around 73% of them singletons; the top ten hold around 13%. The sequenced sample was PBMCs. The receptors come from a woman in her 40s in good health. Some clones in this sample may be carry-over from other donors' samples.

The chain combines TRBV18 with TRBJ2-7; no clear D. This CDR3 has 12 residues. Germline CDR1 KGHSH, CDR2 LQKENI. The germline V and J ends were trimmed by 1 base and 6 bases, with 7 bases remaining between them. CDR3: CASSPRLFEQYF. The CDR3 nucleotides are TGTGCCAGCTCACCACGTCTTTTCGAGCAGTACTTC. Combining the CDR3 with reference TRBV18 and TRBJ2-7 gives the whole variable domain NAGVMQNPRHLVRRRGQEARLRCSPMKGHSHVYWYRQLPEEGLKFMVYLQKENIIDESGMPKERFSAEFPKEGPSILRIQQVVRGDSAAYFCASSPRLFEQYFGPGTRLTVT.

This chain uses TRBV5-4 with TRBJ2-1, with 7 bases aligning to TRBD1. The V gene end was trimmed by 3 bases and the J gene end by 6 bases; junction bases not matched to a gene: 6. This CDR3 spans 14 amino acids. CDR1 is SGHNT, CDR2 YYREEE, per germline (reference sequence). CDR3 DNA sequence: TGTGCCAGCAGCTCACGACAGGGAGTCAATGAGCAGTTCTTC. As protein: CASSSRQGVNEQFF.

The chain combines TRBV6-5 with TRBJ2-3; tentative D call: TRBD1 (5 bases). The ends were cut back, 8 bases at V and 2 bases at J, with 8 bases in the middle. The CDR3 runs to 12 residues. The germline CDR1 and CDR2 sequences are MNHEY and SVGAGI. In DNA, the CDR3 is TGTGCCAGCGGACAAGTCACAGATACGCAGTATTTT. Its protein is CASGQVTDTQYF.

The V and J genes are TRBV18 and TRBJ1-1; TRBD1 aligns across 10 bases. J gave up 4 bases and V 5 bases, and 7 bases lay outside the gene matches. The CDR3 runs to 15 residues. Germline values: CDR1 KGHSH, CDR2 LQKENI. CDR3 loop: CASSSSTGGTTEAFF. In DNA form, the CDR3 reads TGTGCCAGCTCATCTTCGACAGGGGGCACCACTGAAGCTTTCTTT.

To note about this clone: One end of the junction is discordant with germline, which a read error may explain. CDR3 sequence (DNA): TGTGCTAGCAGCTTATTACAAAGCGGGTCTGTGGGGGAGCAGTTCTTC. This encodes CASSLLQSGSVGEQFF. This chain links TRBV7-7 with TRBJ2-1; D is perhaps TRBD2 (6 bases). The CDR3 sequence is 16 residues long. Looked up from germline, CDR1 is SSHAT and CDR2 is FNYEAQ (reference sequence).

A remark on this clone: One end of the junction fails to match germline, which may point to a read error. V gene TRBV10-2 combines with J gene TRBJ1-2, with TRBD1 identical over 9 bases. The CDR3 has 13 amino acids. The germline gives CDR1 WSHSY, CDR2 SAAADI. CDR3 sequence reads: CASSENPGQGGNF. The CDR3 DNA is TGCGCCAGCAGTGAGAACCCGGGACAGGGAGGTAACTTC.

This clone has just one count. The V call is TRBV28, the J call TRBJ2-2, with D possibly TRBD2 on 5 matching bases. The CDR3 length is 15 residues. Between the trimmed V and J ends, which lost 6 bases and 2 bases, there was a span of 13 bases. Germline CDR1 and CDR2: MDHEN and SYDVKM. This chain's CDR3 is CASRPGIANTGELFF. The CDR3 bases are TGTGCCAGCAGACCGGGAATTGCCAACACCGGGGAGCTGTTTTTT.

This sequence joins TRBV15 and TRBJ2-7; TRBD2 matches at 7 bases. The ends lost 1 base at V and 1 base at J; junction bases unmatched: 7. Germline V CDR1 and CDR2: LNHNV, YYDKDF (reference sequence). This CDR3 comprises 16 residues. CDR3 DNA: TGTGCCACCAGCAGAGTGTCTAGCGGAGGGTCCTACGAGCAGTACTTC. As protein: CATSRVSSGGSYEQYF.

In this sample, this clone turned up many times. This CDR3 reads CASSLEGATEAFF. The CDR3 nucleotides are TGTGCCAGCAGCTTAGAGGGGGCCACTGAAGCTTTCTTT. The chain carries TRBV7-9 and TRBJ1-1; 7 bases agree with TRBD1. V dropped 1 base and J dropped 4; count of bases not matched to a gene: 0. The germline gives CDR1 SEHNR, CDR2 FQNEAQ (reference sequence). This CDR3 spans 13 amino acids.

This clone was seen only a few times. The V gene is TRBV19, the J gene TRBJ2-2, with TRBD2 identical over 11 bases. The germline V gene encodes CDR1 LNHDA and CDR2 SQIVND (reference sequence). The CDR3 contains 16 residues. With 4 bases clipped from V and 2 bases from J, the junction kept 3 bases outside the gene matches. DNA of the CDR3: TGTGCCAGTAGTAGAACTAGCGGGAGAAACACCGGGGAGCTGTTTTTT. Encoded protein: CASSRTSGRNTGELFF.

In its sample, this clone was seen once. The CDR3 DNA sequence: TGTGCCAGCAGTTTCCGTCCGGGACAGATTTACTACGAGCAGTACTTC. Encoded protein: CASSFRPGQIYYEQYF. The chain carries TRBV28 and TRBJ2-7, with 7 bases lining up with TRBD1. The germline CDR1 and CDR2 sequences are MDHEN and SYDVKM. The junction had 11 bases not matched to a gene; V was cut back by 3 bases and J by 3 bases. The CDR3 extends over 16 amino acids.

The count of this clone is one. The J gene is TRBJ2-1, the V gene TRBV7-2; 8 positions agree with TRBD1. Germline CDR1 reads SGHTA; CDR2 reads FQGNSA. CDR3 length: 16 residues. The V and J ends lost 6 bases and 0 bases, in that order; junction bases with no gene match: 7. CDR3 in amino acids: CASSPDRASSYNEQFF. The CDR3 DNA sequence: TGTGCCAGCAGTCCGGACAGGGCCAGCTCCTACAATGAGCAGTTCTTC. Together with reference TRBV7-2 and TRBJ2-1, the CDR3 gives the full variable domain: GAGVSQSPSNKVTEKGKDVELRCDPISGHTALYWYRQSLGQGLEFLIYFQGNSAPDKSGLPSDRFSAERTGGSVSTLTIQRTQQEDSAVYLCASSPDRASSYNEQFFGPGTRLTVL.

The CDR3 loop is CASRQSTEAFF. CDR3 nucleotides: TGTGCCAGCAGACAGAGCACTGAAGCTTTCTTT. This rearrangement joins TRBV28 to TRBJ1-1; the D is unclear. The CDR3 contains 11 residues. Trimming took 6 bases from V and 4 from J, leaving 6 bases between them. Germline V gene sequence: CDR1 MDHEN, CDR2 SYDVKM. Variable domain in full (rest from reference TRBV28 and TRBJ1-1): DVKVTQSSRYLVKRTGEKVFLECVQDMDHENMFWYRQDPGLGLRLIYFSYDVKMKEKGDIPEGYSVSREKKERFSLILESASTNQTSMYLCASRQSTEAFFGQGTRLTVV.

CDR3 in DNA: TGCGCCAGCAGCACGGGGAGGACTAGCGGGAACCACAATGAGCAGTTCTTC. Translating gives CASSTGRTSGNHNEQFF. The chain joins TRBV5-1 to TRBJ2-1; 12 bases match TRBD2. The CDR3 covers 17 residues. Losses at the gene ends were 4 bases for V and 5 bases for J; bases not matched to a gene: 10. Germline lookup yields CDR1 SGHRS and CDR2 YFSETQ.

Here the CDR3 DNA reads TGTGCCAGCAGTCTAAGACCGAGCAATCAGCCCCAGCATTTT. It yields the protein CASSLRPSNQPQHF. V gene TRBV27 combines with J gene TRBJ1-5; D gene unclear. The V and J ends lost 5 bases and 1 base respectively, with 9 bases between them. The CDR3 has 14 amino acids. CDR1 and CDR2 (germline): MNHEY, SMNVEV (reference sequence).

The chain uses TRBV28 and TRBJ1-2; no clear D gene. Germline CDR1 MDHEN, CDR2 SYDVKM. V lost 6 bases to trimming and J lost 4 bases, with 9 bases between them. The CDR3 runs 12 residues. Here the CDR3 reads CASRNVGYGYTF. The CDR3 bases are TGTGCCAGCAGAAATGTGGGCTATGGCTACACCTTC.